Sequencing of this TCR beta chain was carried out in a study of T cell responses to AZD1222 COVID-19 vaccine. The germline V gene has CDR1 SGHTA and CDR2 FQGNSA. The CDR3 spans 14 residues. Trimming removed 1 base from V and 4 bases from J, with 10 bases in between. Comment on this clone: As yet, its antigen is unknown.

Findings and caveats of the study: CD4 TCRs associated with vaccination spanned spike, dominating at 160-218 and 743-854.

TCRdb's copy holds only in-frame clones and misses some; the assay was immunoSEQ multiplex PCR. This table has around 100,000 clones, about 92% appearing once. Sample: peripheral blood, taken on day 0 of AZD1222 vaccination. This TCR derives from an adult in good health. The V and J genes are TRBV7-2 and TRBJ1-2, with a tentative D call TRBD1 (6 bases). The CDR3 region has the DNA TGTGCCAGCAGCTTAGATACCAGGGGCTATGGCTACACCTTC. It codes for CASSLDTRGYGYTF.